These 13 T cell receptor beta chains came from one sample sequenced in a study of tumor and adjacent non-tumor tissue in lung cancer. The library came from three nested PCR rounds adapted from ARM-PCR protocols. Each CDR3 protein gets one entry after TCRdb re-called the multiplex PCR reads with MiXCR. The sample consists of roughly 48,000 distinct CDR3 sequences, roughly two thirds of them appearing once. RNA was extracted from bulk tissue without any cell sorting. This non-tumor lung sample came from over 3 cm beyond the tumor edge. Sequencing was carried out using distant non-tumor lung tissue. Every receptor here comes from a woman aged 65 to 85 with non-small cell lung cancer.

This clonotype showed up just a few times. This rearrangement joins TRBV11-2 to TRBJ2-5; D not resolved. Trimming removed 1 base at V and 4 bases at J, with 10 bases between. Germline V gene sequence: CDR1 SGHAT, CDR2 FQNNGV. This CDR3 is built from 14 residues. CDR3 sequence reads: CASSLAQGPETQYF. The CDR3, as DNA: TGTGCCAGCAGCTTAGCCCAAGGACCAGAGACCCAGTACTTC. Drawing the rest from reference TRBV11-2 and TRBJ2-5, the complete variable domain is EAGVAQSPRYKIIEKRQSVAFWCNPISGHATLYWYQQILGQGPKLLIQFQNNGVVDDSQLPKDRFSAERLKGVDSTLKIQPAKLEDSAVYLCASSLAQGPETQYFGPGTRLLVL.

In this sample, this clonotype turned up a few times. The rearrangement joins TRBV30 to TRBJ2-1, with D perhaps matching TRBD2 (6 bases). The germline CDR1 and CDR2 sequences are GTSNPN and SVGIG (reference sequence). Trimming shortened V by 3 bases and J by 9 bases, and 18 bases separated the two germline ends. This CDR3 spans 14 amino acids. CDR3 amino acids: CAWSRLAVTGEQFF. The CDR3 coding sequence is TGTGCCTGGAGCCGGTTAGCGGTGACGGGTGAGCAGTTCTTC.

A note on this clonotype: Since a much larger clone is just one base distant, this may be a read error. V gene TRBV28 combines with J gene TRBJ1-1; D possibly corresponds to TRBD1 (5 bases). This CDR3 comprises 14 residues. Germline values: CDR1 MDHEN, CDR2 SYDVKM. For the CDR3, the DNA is TGTGCCAGCTGTTTATCGGGGGGTCGATTTGAAGCTTTCTTT. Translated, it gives CASCLSGGRFEAFF.

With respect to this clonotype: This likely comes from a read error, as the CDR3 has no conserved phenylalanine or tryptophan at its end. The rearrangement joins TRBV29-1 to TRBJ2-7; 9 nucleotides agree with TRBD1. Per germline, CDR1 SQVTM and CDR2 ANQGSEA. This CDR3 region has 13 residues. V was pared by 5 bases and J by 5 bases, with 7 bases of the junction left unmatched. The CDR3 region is CSVHPGTGNEQYL. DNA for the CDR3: TGCAGCGTTCATCCCGGGACAGGGAACGAGCAGTACTTA.

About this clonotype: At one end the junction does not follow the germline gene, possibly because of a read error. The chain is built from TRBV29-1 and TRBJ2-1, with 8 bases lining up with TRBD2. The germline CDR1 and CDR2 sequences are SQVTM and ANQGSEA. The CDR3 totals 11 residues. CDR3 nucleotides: TGCTGCTCTAACGAAGCGGGGGAGAGGGGCTTC. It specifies CCSNEAGERGF.

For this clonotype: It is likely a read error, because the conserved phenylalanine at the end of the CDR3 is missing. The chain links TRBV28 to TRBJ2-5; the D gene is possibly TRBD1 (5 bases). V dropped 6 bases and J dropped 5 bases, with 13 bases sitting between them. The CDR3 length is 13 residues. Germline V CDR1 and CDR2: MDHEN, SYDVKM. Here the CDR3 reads CASRASGWETQYS. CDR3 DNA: TGTGCCAGCAGGGCTTCAGGGTGGGAGACCCAGTACTCC.

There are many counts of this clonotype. CDR3 DNA: TGTGCCAGTCGGCAGGGGGCGCTCCTTGCTGAAGCTTTCTTT. It codes for CASRQGALLAEAFF. The chain carries TRBV12-3 or TRBV12-4 and TRBJ1-1; 8 bases map to TRBD1. The CDR3 is 14 amino acids. With V trimmed by 9 bases and J by 6 bases, 12 bases remained unmatched.

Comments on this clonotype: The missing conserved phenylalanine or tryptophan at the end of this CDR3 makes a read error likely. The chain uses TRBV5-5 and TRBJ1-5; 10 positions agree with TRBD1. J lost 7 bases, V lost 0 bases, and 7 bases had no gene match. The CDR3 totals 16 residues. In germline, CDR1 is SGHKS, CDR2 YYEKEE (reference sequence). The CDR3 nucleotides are TGTGCCAGCAGCTTGGTCGGGACAGGGGAAGCCCAGCCCCAGCATCTT. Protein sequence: CASSLVGTGEAQPQHL.

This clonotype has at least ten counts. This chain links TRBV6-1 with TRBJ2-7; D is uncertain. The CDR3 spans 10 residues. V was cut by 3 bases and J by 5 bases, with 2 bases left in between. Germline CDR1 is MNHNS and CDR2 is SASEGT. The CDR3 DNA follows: TGTGCCAGCAGTGAGAACGAGCAGTACTTC. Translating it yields CASSENEQYF.

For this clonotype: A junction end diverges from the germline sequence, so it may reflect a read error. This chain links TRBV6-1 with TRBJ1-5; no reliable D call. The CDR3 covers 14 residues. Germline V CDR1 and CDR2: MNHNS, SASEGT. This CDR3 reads CASSPEGSNQPQRF. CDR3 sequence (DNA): TGTGCTAGCAGCCCCGAGGGCAGCAATCAGCCCCAGCGTTTT.

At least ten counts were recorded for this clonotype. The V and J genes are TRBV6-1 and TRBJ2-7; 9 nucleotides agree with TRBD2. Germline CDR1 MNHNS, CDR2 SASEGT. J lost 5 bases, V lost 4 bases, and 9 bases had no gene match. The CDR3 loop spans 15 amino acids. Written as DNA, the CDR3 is TGTGCCAGCAGTGCGTTGTCTAGCGGGACAGACGAGCAGTACTTC. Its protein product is CASSALSSGTDEQYF.

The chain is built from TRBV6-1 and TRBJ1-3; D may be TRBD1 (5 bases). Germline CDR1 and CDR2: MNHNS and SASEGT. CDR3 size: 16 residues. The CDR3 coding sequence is TGTGTCAACAGTGAAGAGTACAGGCAAGGTGGAAACACCATATATTTT. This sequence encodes CVNSEEYRQGGNTIYF.

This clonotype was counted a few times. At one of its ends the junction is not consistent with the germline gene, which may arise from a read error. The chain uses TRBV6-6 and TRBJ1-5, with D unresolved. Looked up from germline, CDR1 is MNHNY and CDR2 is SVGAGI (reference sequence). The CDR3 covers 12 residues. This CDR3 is CASGSFGQPQHF. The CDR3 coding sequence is TGTGCCAGCGGCTCATTCGGTCAGCCTCAGCATTTT.